The TCR beta chain under discussion was sequenced for a study of liver allograft versus peripheral blood T cells. As for the study in general: Recipients' peripheral blood served as the comparator for T cell receptor repertoires in transplanted livers.

Using its own MiXCR run on the reads, TCRdb lists one record per CDR3 protein. The sample carries some 14,000 distinct CDR3 sequences, 18% recorded once. Per germline, CDR1 SGHRS and CDR2 YFSETQ. The CDR3 runs to 14 residues. J was trimmed by 2 bases and V by 4 bases; bases with no gene match: 3. V usage is TRBV5-1 and J usage is TRBJ1-5; 7 bases are shared with TRBD1. This clonotype was obtained from a human patient who had a liver transplant. Some T cells may trace back to the graft donor. The CDR3 DNA follows: TGCGCCAGCAGCCCTGGACAGGGCAATCAGCCCCAGCATTTT. Its translation: CASSPGQGNQPQHF.